The 18 T cell receptor beta chains below all came from one sample that was sequenced in a study of blood T cell repertoires in COVID-19. TCRdb's table, derived via immunoSEQ multiplex PCR, lists solely in-frame clones and lacks some. The sample holds under 300,000 clones, about 83% seen once. Sequenced input: peripheral blood. These receptor sequences come from a woman aged 40 to 50 who had recovered from COVID-19.

In this sample, this clone turned up a few times. The rearrangement links TRBV6-1 to TRBJ2-2; D perhaps matches TRBD1 (6 bases). The CDR3 runs to 22 residues. The germline V gene encodes CDR1 MNHNS and CDR2 SASEGT. V was cut by 2 bases and J by 11 bases, with 39 bases left in between. In DNA form, the CDR3 reads TGTGCCAGCAGTGAATTTCCCTCCACAGGGCAGAACCGGAGGACGGTCCGGGGAGAGCTGTTTTTT. It codes for CASSEFPSTGQNRRTVRGELFF.

This clone was seen a handful of times. The chain couples TRBV29-1 to TRBJ2-7; weak D call: TRBD1 (5 bases). The V end was cut by 0 bases, the J end by 0 bases, with 9 bases between. CDR1 and CDR2 (germline): SQVTM, ANQGSEA. This CDR3 spans 14 amino acids. The CDR3 coding sequence is TGCAGCGTTGAAGATACCAGGGCCTCCTACGAGCAGTACTTC. It codes for CSVEDTRASYEQYF.

The genes are TRBV5-6 and TRBJ2-7, with D unclear. V was pared by 1 base and J by 5 bases, with 7 bases between. There are 12 residues in the CDR3. Per the germline V gene, CDR1 is SGHDT and CDR2 is YYEEEE. CDR3 nucleotides: TGTGCCAGCAGCTTGCGTTTCGACGAGCAGTACTTC. It translates to CASSLRFDEQYF.

The genes are TRBV5-8 and TRBJ1-1; TRBD1 agrees at 9 bases. V trimming: 4 bases; J trimming: 1 base; junction bases outside the gene matches: 5. The CDR3 extends over 15 amino acids. CDR1 and CDR2 from the germline V gene are SGHTS and YDEGEE. Here the CDR3 reads CASSRTGQGNTEAFF. The CDR3 nucleotides read TGTGCCAGCAGCCGCACGGGACAGGGGAACACTGAAGCTTTCTTT.

The chain links TRBV5-1 to TRBJ2-1; tentatively, D is TRBD2 (6 bases). Looked up from germline, CDR1 is SGHRS and CDR2 is YFSETQ. This CDR3 has 14 amino acids. V lost 0 bases and J lost 6, with 10 bases in between. The CDR3 DNA is TGCGCCAGCAGCTTGGGGAGGGGACTCAATGAGCAGTTCTTC. Its translation is CASSLGRGLNEQFF.

This clone was seen a handful of times. This chain joins TRBV20-1 and TRBJ1-4; possible D gene TRBD1, 6 bases. Trimming pared 3 bases from V and 12 bases from J, leaving 11 bases between. Germline loops: CDR1 DFQATT, CDR2 SNEGSKA (reference sequence). The CDR3 covers 11 residues. CDR3 sequence reads: CSASGQSELFF. For the CDR3, the DNA is TGCAGTGCTAGTGGACAGAGTGAACTGTTTTTT.

This rearrangement joins TRBV7-9 to TRBJ1-2, with 9 bases lining up with TRBD1. The junction had 10 bases not matched to a gene; V was cut back by 3 bases and J by 8 bases. Germline CDR1 is SEHNR and CDR2 is FQNEAQ (reference sequence). The CDR3 is made up of 15 amino acids. The CDR3 sequence: CASSFIAGTGYGYTF. The CDR3, as DNA: TGTGCCAGCAGCTTTATTGCCGGGACAGGGTACGGCTACACCTTC.

Only a few counts were recorded for this clone. The chain is built from TRBV5-4 and TRBJ1-6; 7 bases match TRBD1. V lost 3 bases and J lost 10; bases outside the gene matches: 10. CDR1 and CDR2 (germline): SGHNT, YYREEE (reference sequence). This CDR3 has 15 amino acids. The DNA for the CDR3 is TGTGCCAGCAGCTCATCCGGGACAGAGTCCTCACCCCTCCACTTT. The encoded protein is CASSSSGTESSPLHF.

The rearrangement joins TRBV27 to TRBJ1-6, with 9 bases aligning to TRBD1. The CDR3 contains 14 residues. The germline CDR1 and CDR2 sequences are MNHEY and SMNVEV (reference sequence). V lost 7 bases, J lost 8 bases, and 6 bases stayed unmatched. CDR3 DNA sequence: TGTGCCAGCACGGACAGGGGTATTTATTCACCCCTCCACTTT. This encodes CASTDRGIYSPLHF.

The CDR3 DNA reads as TGTGCCATCAGTTCGGGACAGGCTAAGGCTGAAGCTTTCTTT. Its protein product is CAISSGQAKAEAFF. This chain links TRBV10-3 with TRBJ1-1; 8 nucleotides line up with TRBD1. Germline lookup yields CDR1 ENHRY and CDR2 SYGVKD. V was clipped by 5 bases and J by 6 bases; unmatched bases: 8. This CDR3 is 14 amino acids long.

The sample holds a few counts of this clone. J is TRBJ2-5 and V is TRBV5-1; 11 nucleotides agree with TRBD1. Germline CDR1 is SGHRS and CDR2 is YFSETQ. J gave up 5 bases and V 4 bases, and 7 bases lay outside the gene matches. The CDR3 has 15 amino acids. CDR3 residues: CASSIGQGARETQYF. CDR3 sequence (DNA): TGCGCCAGCAGCATCGGACAGGGGGCGCGTGAGACCCAGTACTTC.

The chain is built from TRBV3-1 (or the pseudogene TRBV3-2) and TRBJ2-4, with D possibly being TRBD1 (6 bases). The CDR3 runs 13 residues. Trimming took off 4 bases at V and 5 bases at J, with 9 bases between the two ends. CDR1 is LGHDT, CDR2 YNNKEL, per germline (reference sequence). This chain's CDR3 is CASSLRTENIQYF. CDR3 DNA: TGTGCCAGCAGCCTAAGGACAGAAAACATTCAGTACTTC.

The DNA for the CDR3 is TGTGCCAGCAGGGGACAGGGAGGGGGCTACACCTTC. Its protein product is CASRGQGGGYTF. J is TRBJ1-2 and V is TRBV3-1 (or the pseudogene TRBV3-2); 9 nucleotides line up with TRBD1. Germline lookup yields CDR1 LGHDT and CDR2 YNNKEL (reference sequence). The CDR3 has 12 amino acids. The V gene end was trimmed by 6 bases and the J gene end by 8 bases; junction bases not matched to a gene: 4.

This clone has only one observation. The DNA for the CDR3 is TGTGCCAGCTCGGGACAAAAGAACACCGGGGAGCTGTTTTTT. As protein: CASSGQKNTGELFF. The rearrangement joins TRBV27 to TRBJ2-2; TRBD1 might be the D (6 bases). There are 14 residues in the CDR3. V lost 8 bases and J lost 1, with 11 bases in between. Germline CDR1 MNHEY, CDR2 SMNVEV (reference sequence).

The chain couples TRBV5-5 to TRBJ2-1; a weak D match, TRBD2 (7 bases). This CDR3 contains 13 residues. Germline assignment: CDR1 SGHKS and CDR2 YYEKEE (reference sequence). The ends were cut back, 7 bases at V and 14 bases at J, with 22 bases in the middle. The CDR3 loop reads CASDSTTGGFEFF. The CDR3 nucleotides read TGTGCCAGCGACTCAACGACGGGGGGCTTCGAGTTCTTC.

The chain combines TRBV24-1 with TRBJ2-1; 11 bases fit TRBD2. Losses at the gene ends were 5 bases for V and 8 bases for J; bases not matched to a gene: 10. Per the germline V gene, CDR1 is KGHDR and CDR2 is SFDVKD. The CDR3 runs 16 residues. In DNA form, the CDR3 reads TGTGCCACCAGTGTCCCTATAGCGGGGGGGCGGGATGAGCAGTTCTTC. Its translation: CATSVPIAGGRDEQFF.

As regards this clone: The sample has other DNA sequences that encode this CDR3 too. V usage is TRBV5-1 and J usage is TRBJ2-5; 12 nucleotides line up with TRBD2. The CDR3 consists of 16 residues. Losses at the gene ends were 0 bases for V and 2 bases for J; bases not matched to a gene: 2. The germline V gene has CDR1 SGHRS and CDR2 YFSETQ. CDR3 bases: TGCGCCAGCAGCTTGGGGCTAGCGGGGGGGCAAGAGACCCAGTACTTC. Residues: CASSLGLAGGQETQYF.

The rearrangement uses TRBV6-5 and TRBJ1-5; no reliable D call. V lost 4 bases and J lost 4, with 8 bases in between. This CDR3 has 13 residues. The germline V gene has CDR1 MNHEY and CDR2 SVGAGI. The DNA of the CDR3 is TGTGCCAGCAGTTTTGACGGGAATCAGCCCCAGCATTTT. Protein: CASSFDGNQPQHF.